These 25 T cell receptor beta chains were sequenced from one sample in a study of T cell responses to AZD1222 COVID-19 vaccine. Generated by immunoSEQ multiplex PCR, the TCRdb table keeps only in-frame clones and is missing some. The sample has around 80,000 clones; 80% to 90% are singletons. The sequenced sample was peripheral blood, obtained 28 days after the second AZD1222 dose. The receptors here all came from an adult who received the AZD1222 COVID-19 vaccine.

This clone was observed a few times. The chain couples TRBV4-1 to TRBJ1-5; D is unclear. The length of the CDR3 is 16 residues. Germline CDR1 and CDR2: MGHRA and YSYEKL. Trimming removed 2 bases at V and 6 bases at J, with 17 bases between. CDR3 in amino acids: CASSQFYGQWGQPQHF. In DNA, the CDR3 is TGCGCCAGCAGCCAATTTTACGGGCAGTGGGGTCAGCCCCAGCATTTT.

V and J are TRBV4-2 and TRBJ1-3; no clear D gene. Trimming left V 1 base short and J 6 bases short, with 22 bases between. The CDR3 is 18 amino acids. In germline, CDR1 is LGHNA, CDR2 YNFKEQ. CDR3 region: CASSQVRFDQQVENTIYF. DNA for the CDR3: TGTGCCAGCAGCCAAGTAAGGTTCGATCAGCAAGTGGAAAACACCATATATTTT.

The chain is built from TRBV10-1 and TRBJ2-3; 12 bases map to TRBD1. Losses at the gene ends were 9 bases for V and 6 bases for J; bases not matched to a gene: 4. The CDR3 sequence is 13 residues long. Looked up from germline, CDR1 is WNHNN and CDR2 is SYGVQD (reference sequence). CDR3: CARGQGAMDTQYF. The DNA of the CDR3 is TGCGCCAGGGGACAGGGGGCCATGGATACGCAGTATTTT.

V and J are TRBV19 and TRBJ2-3; D remains unclear. The CDR3 consists of 11 residues. Trimming removed 10 bases from V and 10 bases from J, with 15 bases in between. Germline V gene data show CDR1 as LNHDA and CDR2 as SQIVND (reference sequence). CDR3 sequence reads: CANPGRKAQYF. The CDR3 region has the DNA TGTGCCAACCCCGGTCGGAAGGCGCAGTATTTT.

J is TRBJ2-3 and V is TRBV11-2, with TRBD2 matching 8 bases. The CDR3 consists of 16 residues. The V gene end was trimmed by 3 bases and the J gene end by 2 bases; junction bases not matched to a gene: 7. CDR1 and CDR2 (germline): SGHAT, FQNNGV. DNA for the CDR3: TGTGCCAGCAGCTTCTACGGGGGGGGCACCACAGATACGCAGTATTTT. Translating gives CASSFYGGGTTDTQYF.

This rearrangement joins TRBV5-1 to TRBJ2-4; 7 bases map to TRBD1. V trimming: 2 bases; J trimming: 4 bases; junction bases outside the gene matches: 3. The germline gives CDR1 SGHRS, CDR2 YFSETQ. The CDR3 runs 14 residues. CDR3 sequence reads: CASSLGGQKNIQYF. The CDR3 DNA follows: TGCGCCAGCAGCTTAGGGGGACAGAAAAACATTCAGTACTTC.

The chain has TRBV5-5 and TRBJ1-3; D is undetermined. The CDR3 runs 16 residues. Trimming cost V 0 bases and J 2 bases, with 12 bases left between them. The V gene's germline CDR1 is SGHKS and CDR2 YYEKEE (reference sequence). The DNA for the CDR3 is TGTGCCAGCAGCTTGGGACTGGGAGGAACTGGAAACACCATATATTTT. Amino acid sequence: CASSLGLGGTGNTIYF.

V is TRBV4-1 and J is TRBJ1-4; TRBD1 aligns across 10 bases. Germline V gene lookup returns CDR1 MGHRA and CDR2 YSYEKL. The V gene end was trimmed by 1 base and the J gene end by 6 bases; junction bases not matched to a gene: 2. The CDR3 totals 15 residues. CDR3 in DNA: TGCGCCAGCAGCCAAGGACAGGGGGCTCATGAAAAACTGTTTTTT. Protein: CASSQGQGAHEKLFF.

The J gene is TRBJ2-7, the V gene TRBV30; D is undetermined. Germline V CDR1 and CDR2: GTSNPN, SVGIG (reference sequence). The V gene lost 2 bases and the J gene lost 0 bases, with 8 bases spanning the gap. The CDR3 extends over 13 amino acids. The CDR3 here is CAWSSPPSYEQYF. Here the CDR3 DNA reads TGTGCCTGGAGTAGTCCCCCCTCCTACGAGCAGTACTTC.

This sequence joins TRBV5-1 and TRBJ2-7, with D perhaps matching TRBD1 (5 bases). V was pared by 4 bases and J by 4 bases, with 18 bases between. Germline V lookup: CDR1 SGHRS, CDR2 YFSETQ. The CDR3 sequence is 15 residues long. The CDR3 loop reads CASSPGQGRLYEQYF. The CDR3 DNA reads as TGCGCCAGCAGCCCCGGACAAGGGCGGCTATACGAGCAGTACTTC.

The rearrangement joins TRBV6-1 to TRBJ2-7; a possible D gene is TRBD1 (6 bases). The V end lost 2 bases, the J end lost 3 bases, and 14 bases lay between the germline ends. CDR1 is MNHNS, CDR2 SASEGT, per germline. The CDR3 contains 15 residues. CDR3 nucleotide sequence: TGTGCCAGCAGTGAATCTGTCAGGGGACACTACGAGCAGTACTTC. It encodes CASSESVRGHYEQYF.

This chain links TRBV4-1 with TRBJ2-5, with 9 bases fitting TRBD2. CDR3 length equals 17 residues. CDR1 is MGHRA and CDR2 is YSYEKL in the germline V gene. The trim removed 0 bases at V and 7 bases at J, leaving 12 bases unmatched. This CDR3 reads CASSQEMGGGARLTQYF. DNA of the CDR3: TGCGCCAGCAGCCAAGAAATGGGCGGGGGGGCCAGGTTGACCCAGTACTTC.

As DNA, the CDR3 is TGTGCCAGCAGCCAAGTCGGGACTAGCGGGGGGAGTAAAAACATTCAGTACTTC. Translation gives CASSQVGTSGGSKNIQYF. This sequence joins TRBV3-1 (or the pseudogene TRBV3-2) and TRBJ2-4; 15 bases map to TRBD2. Germline loops: CDR1 LGHDT, CDR2 YNNKEL (reference sequence). Trimming at V came to 1 base and at J to 4 bases, leaving 5 bases not matched to a gene. This CDR3 has 18 amino acids.

This clone was seen more than once but under ten times. V and J are TRBV19 and TRBJ2-3; D remains ambiguous. The germline V gene has CDR1 LNHDA and CDR2 SQIVND (reference sequence). CDR3 length: 16 residues. V gave up 3 bases and J gave up 2 bases, with 15 bases separating them. The CDR3 is CASSMVWQSYTDTQYF. CDR3 nucleotide sequence: TGTGCCAGTAGTATGGTTTGGCAGAGCTACACAGATACGCAGTATTTT.

The genes are TRBV2 and TRBJ2-7; D is unclear. Germline CDR1 reads SNHLY; CDR2 reads FYNNEI. Trimming shortened V by 2 bases and J by 3 bases, and 14 bases separated the two germline ends. This CDR3 region has 15 residues. The CDR3 protein is CASSEYNHLIYEQYF. In DNA form, the CDR3 reads TGTGCCAGCAGTGAATACAACCACTTAATCTACGAGCAGTACTTC.

This clone was picked up one time. The DNA of the CDR3 is TGTGCCAGTTCCCTGGGAGCAAAGGGGGAAAATTCACCCCTCCACTTT. The encoded protein is CASSLGAKGENSPLHF. V is TRBV19 and J is TRBJ1-6; D may be TRBD1 (6 bases). Germline V CDR1 and CDR2: LNHDA, SQIVND (reference sequence). The CDR3 totals 16 residues. V lost 8 bases and J 7 bases, leaving 21 bases between the germline ends.

The V and J genes are TRBV11-1 and TRBJ2-3; 7 nucleotides line up with TRBD2. The V and J ends lost 5 bases and 2 bases, in that order; junction bases with no gene match: 7. The V gene's germline CDR1 is SGHAT and CDR2 FQDESV (reference sequence). This CDR3 region has 15 residues. The DNA for the CDR3 is TGTGCCAGCAGCCCCTCAGGGACTAACACAGATACGCAGTATTTT. As protein: CASSPSGTNTDTQYF. Drawing the rest from reference TRBV11-1 and TRBJ2-3, the complete variable domain is EAEVAQSPRYKITEKSQAVAFWCDPISGHATLYWYRQILGQGPELLVQFQDESVVDDSQLPKDRFSAERLKGVDSTLKIQPAELGDSAMYLCASSPSGTNTDTQYFGPGTRLTVL.

The chain has TRBV6-6 and TRBJ2-1; tentative D call: TRBD2 (7 bases). The CDR3 is 15 amino acids. Trimming removed 0 bases from V and 7 bases from J, with 13 bases in between. CDR1 MNHNY and CDR2 SVGAGI come from the germline V gene (reference sequence). Written as DNA, the CDR3 is TGTGCCAGCAGTTACTCGGGGGGGGGCCTAAATGAGCAGTTCTTC. Protein: CASSYSGGGLNEQFF.

The CDR3 is CASSQQDRVGGTQYF. The CDR3 DNA is TGTGCCAGCAGCCAACAGGACAGGGTAGGGGGTACGCAGTATTTT. This chain links TRBV4-2 with TRBJ2-3; 8 bases align to TRBD1. J gave up 8 bases and V 2 bases, and 9 bases lay outside the gene matches. From germline, CDR1 is LGHNA and CDR2 YNFKEQ. The CDR3 loop spans 15 amino acids.

As to this clone: The identical CDR3 is also encoded by other nucleotide sequences in the sample. This chain links TRBV7-2 with TRBJ1-5; the D is unclear. V lost 1 base to trimming and J lost 5 bases, with 6 bases between them. The V gene's germline CDR1 is SGHTA and CDR2 FQGNSA. The length of the CDR3 is 13 residues. The chain's CDR3 is CASSLGGDQPQHF. The CDR3, as DNA: TGTGCCAGCAGCTTAGGGGGTGATCAGCCCCAGCATTTT.

The chain is built from TRBV5-1 and TRBJ2-3; 7 positions match TRBD2. V gave up 5 bases and J gave up 2 bases; unmatched junction bases: 11. CDR1 is SGHRS, CDR2 YFSETQ, per germline. The CDR3 loop spans 16 amino acids. The CDR3 DNA follows: TGCGCCAGCAGACTAGGACTAGTGAGACCCACAGATACGCAGTATTTT. As protein: CASRLGLVRPTDTQYF.

The table lists this clone with a count of one. The chain links TRBV29-1 to TRBJ2-5; 9 positions agree with TRBD1. Germline trimming cut 5 bases from V and 2 bases from J; bases unmatched to any gene: 18. CDR1 and CDR2 (germline): SQVTM, ANQGSEA. This CDR3 spans 18 amino acids. CDR3 amino acids: CSVPRPRDRDMEQETQYF. The CDR3 nucleotides read TGCAGCGTTCCCCGTCCGAGGGACAGGGACATGGAGCAAGAGACCCAGTACTTC.

This chain joins TRBV29-1 and TRBJ1-2; weak D call: TRBD1 (5 bases). The V end lost 2 bases, the J end lost 2 bases, and 9 bases lay between the germline ends. In germline, CDR1 is SQVTM, CDR2 ANQGSEA. The CDR3 has 13 amino acids. The CDR3 is CSVETGWNYGYTF. The DNA of the CDR3 is TGCAGCGTTGAAACAGGTTGGAACTATGGCTACACCTTC.

This chain links TRBV6-1 with TRBJ2-5; 7 nucleotides match TRBD1. CDR1 and CDR2 (germline): MNHNS, SASEGT. V shed 2 bases and J 5 bases; nucleotides not matched to a gene: 8. CDR3 length equals 15 residues. The CDR3 here is CASSENTGAEETQYF. The DNA of the CDR3 is TGTGCCAGCAGTGAAAATACAGGGGCTGAGGAGACCCAGTACTTC.

The chain employs TRBV28 and TRBJ2-5; the D gene could be TRBD1 or TRBD2 (5 bases each). Trimming shortened V by 2 bases and J by 5 bases, and 9 bases separated the two germline ends. The CDR3 is 13 residues long. CDR1 MDHEN and CDR2 SYDVKM come from the germline V gene. The CDR3 coding sequence is TGTGCCAGCAGTTTAAGGGGAGTCGAGACCCAGTACTTC. Its translation is CASSLRGVETQYF.